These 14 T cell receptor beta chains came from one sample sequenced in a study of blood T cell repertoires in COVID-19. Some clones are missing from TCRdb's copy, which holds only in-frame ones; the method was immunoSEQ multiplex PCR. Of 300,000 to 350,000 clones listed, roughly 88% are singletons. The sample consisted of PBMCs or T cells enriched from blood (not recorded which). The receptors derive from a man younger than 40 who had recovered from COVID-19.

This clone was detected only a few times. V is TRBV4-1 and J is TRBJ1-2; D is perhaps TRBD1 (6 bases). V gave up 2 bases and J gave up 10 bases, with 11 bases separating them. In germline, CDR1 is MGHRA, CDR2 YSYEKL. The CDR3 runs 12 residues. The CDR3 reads CASSQTQGAYTF. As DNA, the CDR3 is TGCGCCAGCAGCCAAACACAGGGTGCCTACACCTTC.

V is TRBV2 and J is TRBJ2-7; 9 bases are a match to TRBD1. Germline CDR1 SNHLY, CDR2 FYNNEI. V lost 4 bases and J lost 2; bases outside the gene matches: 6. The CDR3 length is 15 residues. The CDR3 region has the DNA TGTGCCAGCAGTGTTACAGGGGGCGATACCTACGAGCAGTACTTC. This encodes CASSVTGGDTYEQYF.

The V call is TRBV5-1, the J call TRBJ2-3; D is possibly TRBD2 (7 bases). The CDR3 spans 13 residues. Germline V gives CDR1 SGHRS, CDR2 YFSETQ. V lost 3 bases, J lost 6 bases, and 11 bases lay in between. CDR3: CASSSGGRDTQYF. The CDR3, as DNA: TGCGCCAGCAGCTCGGGGGGCAGGGATACGCAGTATTTT.

The CDR3 sequence is CASSQEQGLSSFTNYGYTF. DNA of the CDR3: TGCGCCAGCAGCCAAGAACAGGGCCTTTCCTCTTTCACAAACTATGGCTACACCTTC. This sequence joins TRBV4-1 and TRBJ1-2, with D possibly being TRBD1 (6 bases). Trimming took 0 bases from V and 2 from J, leaving 22 bases between them. This CDR3 is 19 amino acids long. The V gene's germline CDR1 is MGHRA and CDR2 YSYEKL.

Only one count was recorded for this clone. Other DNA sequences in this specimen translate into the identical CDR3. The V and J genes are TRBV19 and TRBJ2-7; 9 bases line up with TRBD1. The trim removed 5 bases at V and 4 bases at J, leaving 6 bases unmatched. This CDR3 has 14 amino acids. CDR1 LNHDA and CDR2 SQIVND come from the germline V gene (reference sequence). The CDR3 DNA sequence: TGTGCCAGTAGTCTGGGACAGGGAACGTACGAGCAGTACTTC. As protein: CASSLGQGTYEQYF.

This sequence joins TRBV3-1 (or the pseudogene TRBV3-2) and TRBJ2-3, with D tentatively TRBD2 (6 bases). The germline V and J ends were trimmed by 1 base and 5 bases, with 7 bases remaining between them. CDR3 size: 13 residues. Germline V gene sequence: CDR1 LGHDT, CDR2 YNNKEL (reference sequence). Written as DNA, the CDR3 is TGTGCCAGCAGCCAAGCGGGGGAAGATACGCAGTATTTT. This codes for CASSQAGEDTQYF.

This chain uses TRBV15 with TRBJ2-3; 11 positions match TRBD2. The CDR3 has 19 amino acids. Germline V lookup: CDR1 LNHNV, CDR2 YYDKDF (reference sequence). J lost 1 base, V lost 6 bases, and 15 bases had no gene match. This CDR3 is CATSPRLAGTGKGTDTQYF. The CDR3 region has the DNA TGTGCCACCAGTCCTAGACTAGCGGGGACAGGAAAGGGCACAGATACGCAGTATTTT.

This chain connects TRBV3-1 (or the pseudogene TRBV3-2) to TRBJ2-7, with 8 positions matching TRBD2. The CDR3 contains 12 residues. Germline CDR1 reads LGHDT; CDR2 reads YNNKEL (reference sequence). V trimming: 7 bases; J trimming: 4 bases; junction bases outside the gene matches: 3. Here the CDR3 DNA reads TGTGCCAGCACGGGGGGGTCGTACGAGCAGTACTTC. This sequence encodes CASTGGSYEQYF.

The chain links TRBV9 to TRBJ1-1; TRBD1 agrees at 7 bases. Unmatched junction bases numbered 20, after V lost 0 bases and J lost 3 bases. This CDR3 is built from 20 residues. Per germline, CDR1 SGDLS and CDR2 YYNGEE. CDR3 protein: CASSVGDSWDATRVDTEAFF. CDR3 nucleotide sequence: TGTGCCAGCAGCGTAGGGGACAGTTGGGATGCGACAAGGGTGGACACTGAAGCTTTCTTT.

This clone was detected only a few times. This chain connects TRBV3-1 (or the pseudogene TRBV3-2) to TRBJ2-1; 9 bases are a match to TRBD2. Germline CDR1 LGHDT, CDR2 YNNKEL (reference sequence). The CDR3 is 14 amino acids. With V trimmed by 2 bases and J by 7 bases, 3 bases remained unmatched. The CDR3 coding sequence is TGTGCCAGCAGCCAATATCTAGCGGGGAATGAGCAGTTCTTC. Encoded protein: CASSQYLAGNEQFF.

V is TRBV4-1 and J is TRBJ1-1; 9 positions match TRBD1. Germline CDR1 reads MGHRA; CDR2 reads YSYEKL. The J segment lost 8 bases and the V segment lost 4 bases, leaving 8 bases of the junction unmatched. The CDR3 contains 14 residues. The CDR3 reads CASSRRDREGEAFF. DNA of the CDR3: TGCGCCAGCAGCCGGAGGGACAGGGAAGGGGAAGCTTTCTTT.

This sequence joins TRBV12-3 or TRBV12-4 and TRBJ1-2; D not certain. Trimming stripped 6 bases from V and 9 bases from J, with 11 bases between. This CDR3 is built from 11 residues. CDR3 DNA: TGTGCCAGCAGCCTCGGAGGTAGCTACACCTTC. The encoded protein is CASSLGGSYTF.

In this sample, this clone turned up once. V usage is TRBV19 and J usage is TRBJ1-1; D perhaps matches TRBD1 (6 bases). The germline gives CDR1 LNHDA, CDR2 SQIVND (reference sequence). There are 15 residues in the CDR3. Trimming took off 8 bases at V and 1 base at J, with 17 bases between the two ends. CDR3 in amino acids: CASSPSGQKNTEAFF. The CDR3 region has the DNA TGTGCCAGTTCCCCCTCGGGACAAAAGAACACTGAAGCTTTCTTT.

In DNA form, the CDR3 reads TGTGCCAGCAGCTTAGGGGGGAGGTTCGACAGAGCCCATTTTAGCACAGATACGCAGTATTTT. Protein: CASSLGGRFDRAHFSTDTQYF. V gene TRBV7-6 combines with J gene TRBJ2-3, with a weak D call TRBD2 (6 bases). The V gene lost 1 base and the J gene lost 0 bases, with 26 bases spanning the gap. CDR3 length: 21 amino acids. Germline V gives CDR1 SGHVS, CDR2 FNYEAQ.